This entry concerns a single TCR beta chain. Its target is not known. Attachment of unique molecular identifiers to individual cDNA molecules was performed. From the 5' RACE reads, TCRdb called clonotypes with MiXCR, one entry per CDR3 protein. The sample has about 64,000 distinct CDR3 sequences; roughly 14% are singletons. The data stem from a study of early T cells in non-severe SARS-CoV-2 infection. The wider study: The sequenced material was bulk RNA from unsorted whole blood, and its chains were unpaired. Study conclusions and caveats: Private and CD4 specificities were missed by VDJdb matching, skewed to anti-spike CD8.

V lost 4 bases to trimming and J lost 3 bases, with 7 bases between them. The CDR3 length is 12 residues. Germline values: CDR1 LNHDA, CDR2 SQIVND (reference sequence). The sequenced material came from whole blood. V is TRBV19 and J is TRBJ2-7; D remains unclear. The source of this sequence is an adult who was a healthcare worker with PCR-confirmed SARS-CoV-2 infection or an uninfected control (not recorded which). CDR3 nucleotide sequence: TGTGCCAGTAGTACGGACGACTACGAGCAGTACTTC. Residues: CASSTDDYEQYF.